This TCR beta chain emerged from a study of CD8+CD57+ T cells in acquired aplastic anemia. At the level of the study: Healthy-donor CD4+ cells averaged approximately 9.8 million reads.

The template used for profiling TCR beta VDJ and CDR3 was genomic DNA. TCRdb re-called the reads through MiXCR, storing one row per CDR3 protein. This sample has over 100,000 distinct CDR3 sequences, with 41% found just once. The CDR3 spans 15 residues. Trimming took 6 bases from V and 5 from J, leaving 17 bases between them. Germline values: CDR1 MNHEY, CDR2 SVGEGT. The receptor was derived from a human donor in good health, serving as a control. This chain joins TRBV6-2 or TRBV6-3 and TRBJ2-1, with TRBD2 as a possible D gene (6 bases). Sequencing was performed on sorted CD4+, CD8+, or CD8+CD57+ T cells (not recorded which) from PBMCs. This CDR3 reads CASSPNGEVDNEQFF. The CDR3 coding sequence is TGTGCCAGCAGCCCGAATGGGGAGGTGGACAATGAGCAGTTCTTC.